The entry that follows covers one T cell receptor beta chain sequence. J gave up 7 bases and V 2 bases, and 6 bases lay outside the gene matches. The CDR3 runs 15 residues. Per the germline V gene, CDR1 is MGHRA and CDR2 is YSYEKL. The data are from a study of technical replicates of blood from a handful of donors. TCRdb's copy holds only in-frame clones and misses some; the assay was immunoSEQ multiplex PCR. The sample contains about 100,000 clones, nearly 96% of which appear only once. The sequenced sample consisted of T cells isolated from PBMCs. The TCR sequence derives from a human donor in good health. The rearrangement uses TRBV4-1 and TRBJ1-4, with TRBD1 matching over 8 bases. CDR3 sequence reads: CASSQKQGGGEKLFF. CDR3 bases: TGCGCCAGCAGCCAAAAACAGGGGGGGGGTGAAAAACTGTTTTTT.